This T cell receptor (beta chain) emerged from a study of cytomegalovirus exposure and HLA in healthy donors. The PCR was carried out with 60 Vbeta primers and 13 Jbeta primers. Only in-frame clones appear in the TCRdb table, and some are missing; sequencing was by immunoSEQ multiplex PCR. The sample holds hundreds of thousands of clones; around 90% are singletons and the top ten take roughly 2%. A note on this clone: The antigen is undetermined.

The germline gives CDR1 MNHEY, CDR2 SMNVEV (reference sequence). The CDR3 contains 13 residues. Trimming removed 4 bases from V and 10 bases from J; junction bases left unmatched: 6. Study-wide results and caveats: Later on, an analysis showed TCR association rates differing by HLA locus, with DRB1 the most and HLA-C the fewest.

Nominal health characterized the donors when sampled, though unrecorded immune exposures were likely. Sequenced material: PBMCs. The rearrangement uses TRBV27 and TRBJ1-1; 10 positions agree with TRBD1. The receptor was derived from a woman aged 18-29 years in good health and CMV-seronegative. The chain's CDR3 is CASSSRWDRGAFF. The CDR3, as DNA: TGTGCCAGCAGTTCGCGGTGGGACAGGGGAGCTTTCTTT.